The present TCR beta chain was sequenced within a study of blood T cells in healthy people across ages. Through a sample-barcoded 5' primer and a J-beta primer mix, a second PCR was run for about 6 to 11 cycles. MiXCR, applied by TCRdb to the 5' RACE reads, yields one record per CDR3 protein. The data show some 940,000 distinct CDR3 sequences, about 29% seen once. V shed 5 bases and J shed 1 base, with 11 bases lying between them. Germline assignment: CDR1 MNHEY and CDR2 SMNVEV (reference sequence). The CDR3 totals 14 residues. This sample also belongs to another study, concerning T cells of mothers and their children.

This sequence joins TRBV27 and TRBJ2-5; D not certain. This sequence originates from a woman aged 40 to 50 in good health. Sequencing input: blood. CDR3 residues: CASSETTAQETQYF. The CDR3 nucleotides read TGTGCCAGCAGTGAGACGACGGCCCAAGAGACCCAGTACTTC.